This TCR beta chain was identified during a study of blood T cell repertoires in COVID-19. Study at large: T cells, B-cell-depleted T cells, or PBMCs supplied cDNA or gDNA.

The length of the CDR3 is 11 residues. Trimming shortened V by 4 bases and J by 4 bases, and 5 bases separated the two germline ends. Germline V gene sequence: CDR1 SGHRS, CDR2 YFSETQ. The participants were between about 18 and 90 years old and came from about two dozen US areas. In assigning cohorts, the study relied on participant-reported clinical history. Recovered Cohort 3 donors showed two negative PCRs, clearance, or symptom resolution. Using immunoSEQ multiplex PCR, the repertoire was profiled, and TCRdb retains in-frame clones only, with some absent. The profile shows just over 300,000 clones, roughly 89% of them singletons.

Sequences were obtained from PBMCs or T cells enriched from blood (not recorded which). The TCR comes from a woman aged 18-35 years who had recovered from COVID-19. The chain joins TRBV5-1 to TRBJ2-5; D remains ambiguous. The CDR3 is CASSVRETQYF. CDR3 in DNA: TGCGCCAGCAGCGTCAGAGAGACCCAGTACTTC.